These T cell receptor beta chains were read from a single sample in a study of PD-1 and CTLA-4 blockade in melanoma. Sequenced by immunoSEQ multiplex PCR; TCRdb stores in-frame clones only, minus some. Of about 30,000 clones listed, 85% to 90% are singletons. Sequenced material: CD8+ T cells from peripheral blood, taken before anti-PD-1 treatment. These TCRs come from a human donor with melanoma. Both conserved end residues are part of each CDR3. Only some rows state a clone size, as once, few, many or a class for expanded clones.

clone size	V gene	CDR3 protein
.	TRBV27	CASRDPGVHNSPLHF
.	TRBV2	CASKDLNTGELFF
.	TRBV5-1	CASSPVGSYNEQFF
.	TRBV13	CASSSDRGYEQYF
.	TRBV14	CASSLRDRGDQTQYF
.	TRBV5-1	CASSLSGGYNEQFF
.	TRBV19	CASRPKGQELLRNQPQHF
few	TRBV7-6	CASSSGTGNQPQHF
.	TRBV30	CAWSPENQPQHF
.	TRBV5-4	CASSITGETGELFF
.	TRBV27	CASRAQQLLNTEAFF
.	TRBV7-9	CASSRERLETQYF
.	TRBV28	CASSFAGGDEKLFF
.	TRBV30	CAWIGSGNTIYF
once	TRBV5-8	CASSLGRNQPQHF
.	TRBV27	CASSSGTGLYSNQPQHF
.	TRBV27	CASSPGTGTGELFF
.	TRBV21-1	CASSKARSVAGESGANVLTF
once	TRBV7-9	CASSGAALGLAGGPDTQYF
.	TRBV2	CASSEALPIYEQYF
.	TRBV28	CASSPTGRSYEQYF
.	TRBV9	CASSVGISGRTSTDTQYF
once	TRBV9	CASSARLRTGGGFGYTF
.	TRBV28	CASLGPGGEQYF
.	TRBV24-1	CATSDPPGQPTDTQYF
.	TRBV19	CASSPPNSYEQYF
.	TRBV5-4	CASISDLEAFF
.	TRBV14	CASSPGTVVGNYGYTF
.	TRBV10-2	CASSTNLDYGYTF
.	TRBV15	CATSLGGDYGYTF
.	TRBV24-1	CATSPGGAGDTDTQYF
.	TRBV7-9	CASSDSGTDFNYGYTF
.	TRBV28	CASSLPRTGYNYEQYF
.	TRBV27	CASSSASVGNIQYF
.	TRBV28	CASSPIGAGASYEQYF